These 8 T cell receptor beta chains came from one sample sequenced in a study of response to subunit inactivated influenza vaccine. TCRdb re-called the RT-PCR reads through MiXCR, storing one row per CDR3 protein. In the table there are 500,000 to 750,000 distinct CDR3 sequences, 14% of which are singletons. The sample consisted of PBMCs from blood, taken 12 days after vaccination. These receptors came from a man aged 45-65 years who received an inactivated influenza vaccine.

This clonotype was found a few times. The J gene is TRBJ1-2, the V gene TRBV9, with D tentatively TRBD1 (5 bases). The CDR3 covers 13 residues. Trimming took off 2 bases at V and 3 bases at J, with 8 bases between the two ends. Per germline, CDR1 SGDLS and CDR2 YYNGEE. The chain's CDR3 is CASSVTGDYGYTF. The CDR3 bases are TGTGCCAGCAGCGTGACGGGGGACTATGGCTACACCTTC.

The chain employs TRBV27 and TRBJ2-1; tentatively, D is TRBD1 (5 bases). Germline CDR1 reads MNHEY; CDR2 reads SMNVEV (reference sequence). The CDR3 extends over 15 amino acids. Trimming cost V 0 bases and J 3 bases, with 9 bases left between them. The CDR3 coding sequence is TGTGCCAGCAGTTTATCAGTGGACATCTACAATGAGCAGTTCTTC. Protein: CASSLSVDIYNEQFF.

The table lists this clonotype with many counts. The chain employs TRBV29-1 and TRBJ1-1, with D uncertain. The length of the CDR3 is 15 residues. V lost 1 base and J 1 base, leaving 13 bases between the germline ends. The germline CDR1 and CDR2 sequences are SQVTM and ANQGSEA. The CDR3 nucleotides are TGCAGCGTTGAAGGTACGGTACAGACGAACACTGAAGCTTTCTTT. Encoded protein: CSVEGTVQTNTEAFF. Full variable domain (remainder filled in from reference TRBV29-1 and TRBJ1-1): SAVISQKPSRDICQRGTSLTIQCQVDSQVTMMFWYRQQPGQSLTLIATANQGSEATYESGFVIDKFPISRPNLTFSTLTVSNMSPEDSSIYLCSVEGTVQTNTEAFFGQGTRLTVV.

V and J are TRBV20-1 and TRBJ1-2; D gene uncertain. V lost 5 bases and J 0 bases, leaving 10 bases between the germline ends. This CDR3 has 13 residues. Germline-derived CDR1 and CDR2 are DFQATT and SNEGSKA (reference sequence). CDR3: CSASDPANYGYTF. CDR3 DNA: TGCAGTGCTTCGGACCCTGCTAACTATGGCTACACCTTC.

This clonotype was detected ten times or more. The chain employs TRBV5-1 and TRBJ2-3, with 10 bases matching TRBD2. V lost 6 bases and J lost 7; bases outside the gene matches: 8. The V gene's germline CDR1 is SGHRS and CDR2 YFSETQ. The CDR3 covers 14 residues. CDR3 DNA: TGCGCCAGCAATTGGCTAGCGGGAGATTATACGCAGTATTTT. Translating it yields CASNWLAGDYTQYF. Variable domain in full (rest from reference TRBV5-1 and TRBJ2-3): KAGVTQTPRYLIKTRGQQVTLSCSPISGHRSVSWYQQTPGQGLQFLFEYFSETQRNKGNFPGRFSGRQFSNSRSEMNVSTLELGDSALYLCASNWLAGDYTQYFGPGTRLTVL.

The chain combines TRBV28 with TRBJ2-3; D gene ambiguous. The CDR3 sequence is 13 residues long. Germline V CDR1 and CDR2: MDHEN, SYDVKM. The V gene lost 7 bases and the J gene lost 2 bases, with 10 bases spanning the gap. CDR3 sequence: CASTIGPTDTQYF. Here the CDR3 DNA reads TGTGCCAGCACTATCGGGCCCACAGATACGCAGTATTTT.

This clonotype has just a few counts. CDR3 amino acids: CASSSGTGYQETQYF. In DNA form, the CDR3 reads TGTGCCAGCAGTTCCGGGACAGGGTACCAAGAGACCCAGTACTTC. This rearrangement joins TRBV11-2 to TRBJ2-5; 9 bases map to TRBD1. CDR3 length: 15 amino acids. After removal of 6 bases from V and 0 bases from J, the junction contained 5 bases not matched to a gene. CDR1 and CDR2 (germline): SGHAT, FQNNGV.

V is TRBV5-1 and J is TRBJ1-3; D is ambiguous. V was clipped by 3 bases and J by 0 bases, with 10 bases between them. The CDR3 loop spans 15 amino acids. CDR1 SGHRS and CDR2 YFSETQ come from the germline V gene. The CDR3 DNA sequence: TGCGCCAGCAGCTCGGATGCGAACTCTGGAAACACCATATATTTT. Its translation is CASSSDANSGNTIYF.